A single sample is the source of the 24 T cell receptor beta chains below, sequenced in a study of blood T cell repertoires in COVID-19. TCRdb's copy holds only in-frame clones and misses some; the assay was immunoSEQ multiplex PCR. The data contain hundreds of thousands of clones, 85% to 90% of them singletons. Material: peripheral blood. The source of these receptors is a woman in her 30s with COVID-19, enrolled during active disease.

V usage is TRBV9 and J usage is TRBJ1-2; 9 bases match TRBD1. J gave up 0 bases and V 4 bases, and 4 bases lay outside the gene matches. CDR1 is SGDLS and CDR2 is YYNGEE in the germline V gene. The CDR3 covers 15 residues. The CDR3 sequence is CASSWTGEPNYGYTF. CDR3 coding DNA: TGTGCCAGCAGCTGGACAGGGGAACCTAACTATGGCTACACCTTC.

This chain links TRBV19 with TRBJ2-2; 9 bases map to TRBD1. The CDR3 totals 16 residues. V shed 7 bases, J shed 1 base, and the junction held 7 bases outside the gene matches. Germline V gene lookup returns CDR1 LNHDA and CDR2 SQIVND (reference sequence). CDR3 amino acids: CASIKPGQGNTGELFF. The CDR3 nucleotides read TGTGCCAGTATTAAACCGGGACAGGGGAACACCGGGGAGCTGTTTTTT.

The chain uses TRBV6-5 and TRBJ2-5; TRBD2 might be the D (6 bases). Germline V gene lookup returns CDR1 MNHEY and CDR2 SVGAGI. Between the trimmed V and J ends, which lost 0 bases and 5 bases, there was a span of 10 bases. This CDR3 region has 14 residues. CDR3 sequence (DNA): TGTGCCAGCAGTTACTCCGGGAGTTCGGAGACCCAGTACTTC. Its translation is CASSYSGSSETQYF.

This clone has more than one count but fewer than ten. J is TRBJ1-2 and V is TRBV7-2; D gene ambiguous. The germline gives CDR1 SGHTA, CDR2 FQGNSA. The CDR3 extends over 13 amino acids. Trimming pared 1 base from V and 8 bases from J, leaving 11 bases between. This chain's CDR3 is CASSLDRSSGYTF. The DNA of the CDR3 is TGTGCCAGCAGCTTAGATCGGTCTTCCGGCTACACCTTC. Variable domain in full (rest from reference TRBV7-2 and TRBJ1-2): GAGVSQSPSNKVTEKGKDVELRCDPISGHTALYWYRQSLGQGLEFLIYFQGNSAPDKSGLPSDRFSAERTGGSVSTLTIQRTQQEDSAVYLCASSLDRSSGYTFGSGTRLTVV.

The J gene is TRBJ2-3, the V gene TRBV6-2 or TRBV6-3; the D is unclear. CDR1 is MNHEY, CDR2 SVGEGT, per germline. Trimming left V 2 bases short and J 1 base short, with 13 bases between. The CDR3 spans 16 residues. This chain's CDR3 is CASSYTASPGTDTQYF. DNA for the CDR3: TGTGCCAGCAGTTACACAGCCTCCCCTGGCACAGATACGCAGTATTTT.

The chain employs TRBV6-2 or TRBV6-3 and TRBJ2-1; D might be TRBD2 (5 bases). The ends were cut back, 6 bases at V and 9 bases at J, with 15 bases in the middle. CDR3 size: 13 residues. In germline, CDR1 is MNHEY, CDR2 SVGEGT. The DNA for the CDR3 is TGTGCCAGCAGCTATAGTAGCGTCGTTGAGCAGTTCTTC. This sequence encodes CASSYSSVVEQFF.

The V gene is TRBV11-2, the J gene TRBJ1-2, with 7 bases fitting TRBD1. Trimming removed 5 bases from V and 4 bases from J; junction bases left unmatched: 10. Germline CDR1 reads SGHAT; CDR2 reads FQNNGV. The CDR3 totals 15 residues. The CDR3 region has the DNA TGTGCCAGCAGCATGATACAGGGGCAGGTCTATGGCTACACCTTC. Protein sequence: CASSMIQGQVYGYTF.

In the case of this clone: This sample also contains other DNA sequences that code for the same CDR3. The chain recombines TRBV19 with TRBJ1-3, with no clear D. Germline V CDR1 and CDR2: LNHDA, SQIVND (reference sequence). The CDR3 runs to 13 residues. Trimming cost V 1 base and J 4 bases, with 5 bases left between them. In DNA, the CDR3 is TGTGCCAGTAGTATAGGTCGGGGAAACACCATATATTTT. This codes for CASSIGRGNTIYF.

The J gene is TRBJ1-1, the V gene TRBV5-1; 7 bases match TRBD1. The length of the CDR3 is 14 residues. The V and J ends lost 4 bases and 4 bases, in that order; junction bases with no gene match: 7. The germline V gene has CDR1 SGHRS and CDR2 YFSETQ. CDR3 DNA: TGCGCCAGCAGCGAGACAGGGCCTAGCACTGAAGCTTTCTTT. Translated: CASSETGPSTEAFF.

This chain joins TRBV5-1 and TRBJ2-1, with 8 positions matching TRBD2. This CDR3 region has 14 residues. V shed 7 bases and J 7 bases; nucleotides not matched to a gene: 10. Germline V gene lookup returns CDR1 SGHRS and CDR2 YFSETQ. CDR3 sequence reads: CASATSGYRNEQFF. CDR3 nucleotides: TGCGCCAGCGCTACTAGCGGATACAGGAATGAGCAGTTCTTC.

In its sample, this clone was seen once. The CDR3 region is CASTVDGTGHTEAFF. In DNA, the CDR3 is TGTGCCAGTACCGTAGACGGGACAGGGCACACTGAAGCTTTCTTT. The chain links TRBV19 to TRBJ1-1; 9 bases match TRBD1. CDR1 is LNHDA and CDR2 is SQIVND in the germline V gene (reference sequence). CDR3 length: 15 residues. Trimming removed 7 bases from V and 3 bases from J; junction bases left unmatched: 9.

This clone turned up a few times. The rearrangement links TRBV29-1 to TRBJ1-2; a possible D gene is TRBD1 (5 bases). Germline V gives CDR1 SQVTM, CDR2 ANQGSEA. The CDR3 spans 11 residues. V was shortened by 6 bases and J by 4 bases, with 9 bases between the two germline ends. The CDR3 DNA reads TGCAGCGTGCGGGGGGGCTATGGCTACACCTTC. Encoded protein: CSVRGGYGYTF.

V and J are TRBV5-6 and TRBJ2-7; 8 bases align to TRBD1. This CDR3 has 14 residues. J lost 3 bases, V lost 0 bases, and 2 bases had no gene match. Germline CDR1 is SGHDT and CDR2 is YYEEEE. CDR3 in amino acids: CASSLGDRNYEQYV. The CDR3 DNA reads as TGTGCCAGCAGCTTGGGGGACAGGAACTACGAGCAGTACGTC.

The rearrangement joins TRBV7-2 to TRBJ2-7; perhaps TRBD1 as D (5 bases). Trimming left V 3 bases short and J 3 bases short, with 12 bases between. CDR3 length: 14 residues. Per the germline V gene, CDR1 is SGHTA and CDR2 is FQGNSA. DNA of the CDR3: TGTGCCAGCAGCTTTTTAGCAGGGTACTACGAGCAGTACTTC. It translates to CASSFLAGYYEQYF.

The V call is TRBV27, the J call TRBJ2-3; 9 bases line up with TRBD2. CDR1 MNHEY and CDR2 SMNVEV come from the germline V gene (reference sequence). V shed 3 bases, J shed 5 bases, and the junction held 9 bases outside the gene matches. The CDR3 sequence is 16 residues long. The CDR3 DNA sequence: TGTGCCAGCAGTTTTAGGCGCGGGGGGGCGGAAGATACGCAGTATTTT. Protein: CASSFRRGGAEDTQYF.

V usage is TRBV6-2 or TRBV6-3 and J usage is TRBJ2-1; 8 bases map to TRBD1. The V and J ends lost 5 bases and 4 bases, in that order; junction bases with no gene match: 7. CDR1 is MNHEY, CDR2 SVGEGT, per germline. The CDR3 covers 15 residues. CDR3 protein: CASSPRDRNYNEQFF. The CDR3 coding sequence is TGTGCCAGCAGTCCACGGGACAGGAATTACAATGAGCAGTTCTTC.

The chain combines TRBV6-5 with TRBJ2-7; D gene ambiguous. This CDR3 has 14 amino acids. The ends were cut back, 0 bases at V and 6 bases at J, with 12 bases in the middle. Per germline, CDR1 MNHEY and CDR2 SVGAGI. In DNA, the CDR3 is TGTGCCAGCAGTTACTCAGGAGAAGGATCCGAGCAGTACTTC. Translated: CASSYSGEGSEQYF.

The gene calls are TRBV2 and TRBJ1-6, with TRBD1 as a possible D gene (6 bases). The CDR3 is 15 residues long. V was clipped by 3 bases and J by 8 bases, with 14 bases between them. Germline V gene lookup returns CDR1 SNHLY and CDR2 FYNNEI. The CDR3 reads CASSDQGHRYSPLHF. The CDR3, as DNA: TGTGCCAGCAGTGACCAGGGACATAGATATTCACCCCTCCACTTT.

V usage is TRBV5-1 and J usage is TRBJ2-3; 14 bases align to TRBD2. The germline gives CDR1 SGHRS, CDR2 YFSETQ. Germline trimming cut 4 bases from V and 5 bases from J; bases unmatched to any gene: 6. This CDR3 spans 16 amino acids. The CDR3: CASSPGLAGGQDTQYF. CDR3 in DNA: TGCGCCAGCAGCCCCGGACTAGCGGGGGGCCAAGATACGCAGTATTTT. Looking up the rest from reference TRBV5-1 and TRBJ2-3 gives the full variable domain: KAGVTQTPRYLIKTRGQQVTLSCSPISGHRSVSWYQQTPGQGLQFLFEYFSETQRNKGNFPGRFSGRQFSNSRSEMNVSTLELGDSALYLCASSPGLAGGQDTQYFGPGTRLTVL.

The chain carries TRBV6-5 and TRBJ1-3, with D possibly TRBD1 on 5 matching bases. Trimming cost V 2 bases and J 0 bases, with 11 bases left between them. The CDR3 length is 16 residues. Germline V gene data show CDR1 as MNHEY and CDR2 as SVGAGI. CDR3 sequence reads: CASSYRGGGSGNTIYF. CDR3 DNA: TGTGCCAGCAGTTACCGGGGCGGGGGCTCTGGAAACACCATATATTTT.

This chain connects TRBV27 to TRBJ2-7; D is possibly TRBD1 (6 bases). This CDR3 is built from 14 residues. The V and J ends lost 8 bases and 5 bases respectively, with 19 bases between them. Germline values: CDR1 MNHEY, CDR2 SMNVEV (reference sequence). The CDR3 DNA reads TGTGCCAGCTCCGCCCCCAGGGACACCCACGAGCAGTACGTC. Protein: CASSAPRDTHEQYV.

The chain has TRBV7-2 and TRBJ1-2; 12 bases match TRBD1. Germline assignment: CDR1 SGHTA and CDR2 FQGNSA. This CDR3 has 16 amino acids. The V and J ends lost 1 base and 7 bases, in that order; junction bases with no gene match: 7. CDR3 region: CASSLVTGTGGGGYTF. DNA of the CDR3: TGTGCCAGCAGCTTAGTTACCGGGACAGGGGGCGGTGGCTACACCTTC.

The chain combines TRBV7-9 with TRBJ2-1, with D perhaps matching TRBD2 (6 bases). With 1 base removed from V and 3 bases from J, the gap between germline ends came to 10 bases. CDR3 size: 15 residues. Germline values: CDR1 SEHNR, CDR2 FQNEAQ (reference sequence). The CDR3 DNA reads TGTGCCAGCAGCTTAGATTCCGGGGGCTACAATGAGCAGTTCTTC. This encodes CASSLDSGGYNEQFF. The whole variable domain, remainder taken from reference TRBV7-9 and TRBJ2-1, is DTGVSQNPRHKITKRGQNVTFRCDPISEHNRLYWYRQTLGQGPEFLTYFQNEAQLEKSRLLSDRFSAERPKGSFSTLEIQRTEQGDSAMYLCASSLDSGGYNEQFFGPGTRLTVL.

This sequence joins TRBV4-1 and TRBJ2-7, with 7 bases matching TRBD1. V lost 5 bases and J lost 3; bases outside the gene matches: 10. This CDR3 region has 15 residues. Germline CDR1 reads MGHRA; CDR2 reads YSYEKL. The CDR3 region is CASSSPGQPFYEQYF. CDR3 nucleotide sequence: TGCGCCAGCAGCTCACCGGGACAGCCCTTCTACGAGCAGTACTTC.